A selection of T cell receptor beta chains follows, all from one sample in a study of T cell repertoires in cytomegalovirus infection. From the reads, TCRdb called clonotypes with MiXCR, one entry per CDR3 protein. The data contain 900,000 to 950,000 distinct CDR3 sequences, approximately 31% of them seen just once; the ten biggest clones take up around an eighth. No antigen has been assigned to these receptors. The sequencing used cultured CD8+ T cells from PBMCs, collected from culture after CMV antigen stimulation. All receptors come from a human donor in good health (CMV status not recorded). Some clones in this sample may be carry-over from other donors' samples. CDR3s include the opening cysteine and the closing phenylalanine or tryptophan. D genes are given only for firm matches. Clone size is stated in some rows and not others, as once, few, many or a class when expanded.

j_gene | abundance | v_gene | d_gene | CDR3aa | CDR3nt
TRBJ1-1 | many | TRBV19 | - | CASSSSMNTEAFF | TGTGCCAGCAGCTCGTCAATGAACACTGAAGCTTTCTTT
TRBJ1-5 | few | TRBV7-6 | - | CASSEGVRNQPQHF | TGTGCCAGCAGCGAAGGTGTGCGCAATCAGCCCCAGCATTTT
TRBJ1-4 | - | TRBV27 | TRBD1 | CASSLSADRVNEKLFF | TGTGCCAGCAGTTTATCGGCGGACAGGGTTAATGAAAAACTGTTTTTT
TRBJ2-3 | few | TRBV7-9 | - | CASSQPFHIDTQYF | TGTGCCAGCAGCCAACCCTTCCATATAGATACGCAGTATTTT
TRBJ1-2 | - | TRBV19 | - | CASSNREDYGYTF | TGTGCCAGTAGTAACCGGGAGGACTATGGCTACACCTTC
TRBJ2-7 | few | TRBV12-3/TRBV12-4 | - | CASSLGTDQYF | TGTGCCAGCAGTTTAGGGACAGATCAGTACTTC
TRBJ1-5 | - | TRBV6-2/TRBV6-3 | - | CASFLNQPQHF | TGTGCCAGTTTTCTAAATCAGCCCCAGCATTTT
TRBJ2-3 | - | TRBV6-1 | TRBD1 | CAAGQARTDTQYF | TGTGCCGCGGGACAGGCTCGGACAGATACGCAGTATTTT
TRBJ2-1 | few | TRBV27 | TRBD1 | CASSFLDRLNNEQFF | TGTGCCAGCAGTTTCCTGGACAGGTTGAACAATGAGCAGTTCTTC
TRBJ2-2 | few | TRBV20-1 | - | CSARDFSRSDTGELFF | TGCAGTGCTAGAGATTTTTCCCGGTCGGACACCGGGGAGCTGTTTTTT
TRBJ2-3 | - | TRBV5-1 | TRBD1 | CASSLGQGKDTQYF | TGCGCCAGCAGCTTGGGACAGGGTAAAGATACGCAGTATTTT
TRBJ2-1 | few | TRBV18 | - | CASSPSASPRYEQFF | TGTGCCAGCTCACCATCGGCAAGCCCTCGGTATGAGCAGTTCTTC
TRBJ1-6 | - | TRBV27 | - | CASSWGVSSPLHF | TGTGCCAGCAGTTGGGGGGTTAGTTCACCCCTCCACTTT
TRBJ2-5 | - | TRBV15 | - | CATSRLSWETQYF | TGTGCCACCAGCAGACTCTCTTGGGAGACCCAGTACTTC
TRBJ2-1 | few | TRBV5-5 | TRBD1 | CASSFETGRVDEQFF | TGTGCCAGCAGCTTCGAGACAGGGCGAGTCGATGAGCAGTTCTTC
TRBJ2-2 | once | TRBV11-3 | - | CASSGGRQGTTGELFF | TGTGCCAGCAGCGGCGGGAGACAGGGGACCACCGGGGAGCTGTTTTTT
TRBJ1-2 | - | TRBV6-2/TRBV6-3 | - | CASSPPYEGNYGYTF | TGTGCCAGCAGTCCTCCCTATGAAGGGAACTATGGCTACACCTTC
TRBJ2-1 | few | TRBV7-6 | TRBD1 | CASSLRGQGAEQFF | TGTGCCAGCAGCTTAAGGGGACAGGGTGCTGAGCAGTTCTTC
TRBJ1-1 | - | TRBV4-1 | - | CASSQRSGTFYEAFF | TGCGCCAGCAGCCAAAGATCTGGGACGTTTTATGAAGCTTTCTTT
TRBJ1-1 | few | TRBV6-5 | - | CASSYRGGQRTEAFF | TGTGCCAGCAGTTACCGAGGGGGACAAAGAACTGAAGCTTTCTTT
TRBJ1-4 | - | TRBV7-9 | - | CASSLDSGLTNEKLFF | TGTGCCAGCAGCCTCGATTCAGGCCTAACTAATGAAAAACTGTTTTTT
TRBJ2-2 | few | TRBV7-9 | - | CASSTAGTTNTGELFF | TGTGCCAGCAGCACCGCCGGGACAACGAACACCGGGGAGCTGTTTTTT
TRBJ1-5 | many | TRBV11-3 | - | CASSLSDRNQPQHF | TGTGCCAGCAGCTTATCCGATAGAAATCAGCCCCAGCATTTT